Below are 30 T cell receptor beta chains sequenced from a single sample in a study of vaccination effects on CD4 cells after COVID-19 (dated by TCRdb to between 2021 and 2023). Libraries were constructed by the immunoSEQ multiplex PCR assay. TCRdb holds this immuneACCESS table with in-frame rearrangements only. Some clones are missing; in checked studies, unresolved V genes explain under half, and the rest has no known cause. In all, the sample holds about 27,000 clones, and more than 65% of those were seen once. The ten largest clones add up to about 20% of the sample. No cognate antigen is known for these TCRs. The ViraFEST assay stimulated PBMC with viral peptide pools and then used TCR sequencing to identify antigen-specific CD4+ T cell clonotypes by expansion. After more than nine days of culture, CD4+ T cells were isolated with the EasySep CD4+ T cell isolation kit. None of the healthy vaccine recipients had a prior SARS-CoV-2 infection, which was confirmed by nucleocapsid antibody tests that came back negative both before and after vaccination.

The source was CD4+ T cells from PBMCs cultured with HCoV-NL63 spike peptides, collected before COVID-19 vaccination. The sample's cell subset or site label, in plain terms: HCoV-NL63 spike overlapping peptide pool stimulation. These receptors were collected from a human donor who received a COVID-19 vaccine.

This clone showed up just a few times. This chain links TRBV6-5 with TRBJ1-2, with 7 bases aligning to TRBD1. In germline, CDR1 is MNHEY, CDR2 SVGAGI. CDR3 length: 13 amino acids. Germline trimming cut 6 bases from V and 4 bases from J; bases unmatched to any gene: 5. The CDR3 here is CASRPGQIYGYTF. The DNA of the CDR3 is TGTGCCAGCAGGCCGGGACAGATCTATGGCTACACCTTC.

In nucleotides, the CDR3 is TGTGCCAGCAGCACCCACGCGGGGACAGGGGTCGGCTACACCTTC. Its protein is CASSTHAGTGVGYTF. The gene calls are TRBV7-2 and TRBJ1-2; 10 positions match TRBD1. CDR1 is SGHTA and CDR2 is FQGNSA in the germline V gene. This CDR3 has 15 amino acids. J gave up 8 bases and V 5 bases, and 11 bases lay outside the gene matches. The full variable domain, in which reference TRBV7-2 and TRBJ1-2 provide the parts outside the CDR3, is GAGVSQSPSNKVTEKGKDVELRCDPISGHTALYWYRQSLGQGLEFLIYFQGNSAPDKSGLPSDRFSAERTGGSVSTLTIQRTQQEDSAVYLCASSTHAGTGVGYTFGSGTRLTVV.

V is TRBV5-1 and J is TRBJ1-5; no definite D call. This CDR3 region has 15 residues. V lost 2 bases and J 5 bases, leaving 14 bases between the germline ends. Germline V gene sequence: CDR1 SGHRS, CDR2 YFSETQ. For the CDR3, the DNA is TGCGCCAGCAGCTTAGCTACTCAGCGATATCAGCCCCAGCATTTT. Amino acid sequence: CASSLATQRYQPQHF.

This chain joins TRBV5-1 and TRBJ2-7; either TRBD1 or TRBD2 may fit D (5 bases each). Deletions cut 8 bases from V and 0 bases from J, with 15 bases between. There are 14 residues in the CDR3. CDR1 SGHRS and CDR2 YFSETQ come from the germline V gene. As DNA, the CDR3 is TGCGCCAGTAGCCGGGACGCGATCTCCTACGAGCAGTACTTC. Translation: CASSRDAISYEQYF.

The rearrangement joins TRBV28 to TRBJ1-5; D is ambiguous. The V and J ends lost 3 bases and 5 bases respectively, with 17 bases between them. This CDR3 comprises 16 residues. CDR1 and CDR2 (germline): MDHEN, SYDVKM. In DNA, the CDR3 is TGTGCCAGCAGTTTCCCAATGTCCAGGACTGATCAGCCCCAGCATTTT. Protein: CASSFPMSRTDQPQHF.

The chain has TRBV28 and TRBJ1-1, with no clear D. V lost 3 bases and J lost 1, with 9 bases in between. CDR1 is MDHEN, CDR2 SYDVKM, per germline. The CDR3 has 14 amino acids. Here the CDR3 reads CASSFGGRNTEAFF. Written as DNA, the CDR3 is TGTGCCAGCAGTTTCGGAGGGCGGAACACTGAAGCTTTCTTT.

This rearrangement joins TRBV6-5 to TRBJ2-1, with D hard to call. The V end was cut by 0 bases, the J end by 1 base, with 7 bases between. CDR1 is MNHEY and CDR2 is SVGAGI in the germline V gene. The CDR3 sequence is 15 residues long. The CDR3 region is CASSYSWVSYNEQFF. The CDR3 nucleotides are TGTGCCAGCAGTTACTCGTGGGTTTCCTACAATGAGCAGTTCTTC.

CDR3 DNA sequence: TGTGCCAGCTCACCAAACTACCGACAGGGAAACACCATATATTTT. Translated: CASSPNYRQGNTIYF. The rearrangement joins TRBV18 to TRBJ1-3; maybe TRBD1 (5 bases). Germline lookup yields CDR1 KGHSH and CDR2 LQKENI. V lost 2 bases to trimming and J lost 4 bases, with 12 bases between them. The CDR3 extends over 15 amino acids. Variable domain in full (rest from reference TRBV18 and TRBJ1-3): NAGVMQNPRHLVRRRGQEARLRCSPMKGHSHVYWYRQLPEEGLKFMVYLQKENIIDESGMPKERFSAEFPKEGPSILRIQQVVRGDSAAYFCASSPNYRQGNTIYFGEGSWLTVV.

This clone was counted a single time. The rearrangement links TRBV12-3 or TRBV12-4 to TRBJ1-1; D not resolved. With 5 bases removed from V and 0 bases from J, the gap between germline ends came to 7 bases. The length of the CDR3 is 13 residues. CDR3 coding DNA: TGTGCCAGCAGTGCCCACTTGAACACTGAAGCTTTCTTT. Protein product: CASSAHLNTEAFF.

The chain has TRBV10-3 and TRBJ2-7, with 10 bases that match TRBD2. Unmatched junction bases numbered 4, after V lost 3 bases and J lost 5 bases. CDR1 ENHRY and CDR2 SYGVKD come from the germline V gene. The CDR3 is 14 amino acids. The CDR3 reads CAISDWLAGDEQYF. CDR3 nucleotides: TGTGCCATCAGTGACTGGCTAGCGGGAGACGAGCAGTACTTC.

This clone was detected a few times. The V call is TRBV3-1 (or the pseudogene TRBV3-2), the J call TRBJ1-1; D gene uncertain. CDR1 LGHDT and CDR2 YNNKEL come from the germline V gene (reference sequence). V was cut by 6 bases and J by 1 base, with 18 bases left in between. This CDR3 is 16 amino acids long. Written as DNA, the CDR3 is TGTGCCAGCAGACATCGACACGGGCCGGGGAACACTGAAGCTTTCTTT. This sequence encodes CASRHRHGPGNTEAFF.

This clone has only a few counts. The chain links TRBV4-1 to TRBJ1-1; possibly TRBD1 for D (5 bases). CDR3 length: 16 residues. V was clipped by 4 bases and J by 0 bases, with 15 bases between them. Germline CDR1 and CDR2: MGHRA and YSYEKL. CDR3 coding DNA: TGCGCCAGCAGCCCGGGGAGGGGTGGATTGAACACTGAAGCTTTCTTT. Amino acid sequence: CASSPGRGGLNTEAFF.

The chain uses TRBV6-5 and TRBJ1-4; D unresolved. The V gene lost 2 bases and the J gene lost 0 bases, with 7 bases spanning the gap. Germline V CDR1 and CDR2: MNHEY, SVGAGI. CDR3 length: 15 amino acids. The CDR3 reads CASSYVGATNEKLFF. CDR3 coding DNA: TGTGCCAGCAGTTACGTCGGGGCAACTAATGAAAAACTGTTTTTT.

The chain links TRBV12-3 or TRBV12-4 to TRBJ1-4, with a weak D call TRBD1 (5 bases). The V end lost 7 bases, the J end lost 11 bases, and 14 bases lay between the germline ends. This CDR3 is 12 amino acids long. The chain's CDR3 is CASTKGPGKLFF. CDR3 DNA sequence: TGTGCCAGCACCAAAGGCCCAGGGAAACTGTTTTTT.

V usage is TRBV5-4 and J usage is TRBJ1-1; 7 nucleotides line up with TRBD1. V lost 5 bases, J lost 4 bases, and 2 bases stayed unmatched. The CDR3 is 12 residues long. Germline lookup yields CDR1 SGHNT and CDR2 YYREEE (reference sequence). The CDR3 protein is CASSRQGTEAFF. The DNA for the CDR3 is TGTGCCAGCAGTCGACAGGGCACTGAAGCTTTCTTT.

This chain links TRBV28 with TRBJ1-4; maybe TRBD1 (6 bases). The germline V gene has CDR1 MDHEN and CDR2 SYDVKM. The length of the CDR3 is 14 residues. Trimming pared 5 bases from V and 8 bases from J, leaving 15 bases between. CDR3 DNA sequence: TGTGCCAGCAGTGCGCCGGCTAGGGGGGAAAAACTGTTTTTT. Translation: CASSAPARGEKLFF.

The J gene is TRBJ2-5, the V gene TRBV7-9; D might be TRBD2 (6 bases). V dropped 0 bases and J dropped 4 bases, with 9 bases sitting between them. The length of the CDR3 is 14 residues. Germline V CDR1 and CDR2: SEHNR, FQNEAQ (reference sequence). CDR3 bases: TGTGCCAGCAGCTTAGCGGGGGGAGTAGAGACCCAGTACTTC. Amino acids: CASSLAGGVETQYF.

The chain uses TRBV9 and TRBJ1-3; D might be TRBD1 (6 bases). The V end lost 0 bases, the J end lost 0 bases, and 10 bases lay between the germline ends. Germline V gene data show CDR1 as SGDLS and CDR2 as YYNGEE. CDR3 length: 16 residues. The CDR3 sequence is CASSVGGGSSGNTIYF. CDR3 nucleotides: TGTGCCAGCAGCGTAGGGGGGGGCAGCTCTGGAAACACCATATATTTT.

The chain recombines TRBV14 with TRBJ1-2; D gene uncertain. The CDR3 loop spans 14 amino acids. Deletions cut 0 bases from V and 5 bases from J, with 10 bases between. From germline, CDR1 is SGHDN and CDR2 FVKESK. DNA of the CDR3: TGTGCCAGCAGCCAAGATATAACATCTTATGGCTACACCTTC. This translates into CASSQDITSYGYTF.

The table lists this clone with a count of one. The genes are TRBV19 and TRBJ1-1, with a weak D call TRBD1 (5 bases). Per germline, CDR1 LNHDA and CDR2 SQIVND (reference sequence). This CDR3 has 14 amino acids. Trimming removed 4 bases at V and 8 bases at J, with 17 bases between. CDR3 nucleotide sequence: TGTGCCAGTAGTACGTTGGGCCTGGGGGTAGAAGCTTTCTTT. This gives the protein CASSTLGLGVEAFF.

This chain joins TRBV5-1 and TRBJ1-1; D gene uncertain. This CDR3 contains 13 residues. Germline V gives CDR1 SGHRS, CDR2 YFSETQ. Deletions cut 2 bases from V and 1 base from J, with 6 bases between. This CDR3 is CASSLGKNTEAFF. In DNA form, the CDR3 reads TGCGCCAGCAGCTTAGGGAAGAACACTGAAGCTTTCTTT.

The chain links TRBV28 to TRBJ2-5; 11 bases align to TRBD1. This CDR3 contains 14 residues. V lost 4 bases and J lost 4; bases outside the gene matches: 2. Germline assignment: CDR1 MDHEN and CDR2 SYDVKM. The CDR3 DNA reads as TGTGCCAGCAGTTCGGGACAGGGGGGAGAGACCCAGTACTTC. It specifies CASSSGQGGETQYF.

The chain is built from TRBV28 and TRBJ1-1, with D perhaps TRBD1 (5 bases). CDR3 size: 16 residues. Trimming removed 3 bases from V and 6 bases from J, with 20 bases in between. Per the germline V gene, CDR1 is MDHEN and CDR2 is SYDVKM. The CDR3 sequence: CASSLDAWGRSAEAFF. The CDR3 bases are TGTGCCAGCAGTTTGGATGCTTGGGGGAGAAGCGCTGAAGCTTTCTTT.

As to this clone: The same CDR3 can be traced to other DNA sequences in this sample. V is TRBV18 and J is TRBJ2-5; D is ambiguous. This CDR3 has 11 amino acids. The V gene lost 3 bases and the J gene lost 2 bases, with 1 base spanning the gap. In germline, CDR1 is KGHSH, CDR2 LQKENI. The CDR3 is CASSPQETQYF. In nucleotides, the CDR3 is TGTGCCAGCTCACCTCAAGAGACCCAGTACTTC.

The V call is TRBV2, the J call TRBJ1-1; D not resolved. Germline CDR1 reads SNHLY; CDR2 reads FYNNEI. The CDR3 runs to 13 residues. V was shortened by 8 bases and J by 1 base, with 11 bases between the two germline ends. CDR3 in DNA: TGTGCCAGCTCAACGCAGGCGAACACTGAAGCTTTCTTT. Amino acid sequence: CASSTQANTEAFF.

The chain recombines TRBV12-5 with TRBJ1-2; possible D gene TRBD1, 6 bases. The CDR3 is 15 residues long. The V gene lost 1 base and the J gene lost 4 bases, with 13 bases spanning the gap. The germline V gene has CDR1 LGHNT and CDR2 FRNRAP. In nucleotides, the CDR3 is TGTGCTAGTGGTTTGGCCGTCGGGGGCTCCTATGGCTACACCTTC. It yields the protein CASGLAVGGSYGYTF.

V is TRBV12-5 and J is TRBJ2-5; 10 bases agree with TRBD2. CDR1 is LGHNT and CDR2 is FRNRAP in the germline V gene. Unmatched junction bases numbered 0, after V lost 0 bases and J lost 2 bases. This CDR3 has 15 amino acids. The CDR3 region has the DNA TGTGCTAGTGGTTTGGTAGCGGGGGGGCAAGAGACCCAGTACTTC. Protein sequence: CASGLVAGGQETQYF.

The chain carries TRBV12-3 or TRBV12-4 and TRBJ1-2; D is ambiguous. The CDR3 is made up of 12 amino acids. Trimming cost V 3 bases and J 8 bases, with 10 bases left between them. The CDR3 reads CASSLTRRGYTF. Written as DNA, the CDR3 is TGTGCCAGCAGTTTGACCCGGCGGGGCTACACCTTC.

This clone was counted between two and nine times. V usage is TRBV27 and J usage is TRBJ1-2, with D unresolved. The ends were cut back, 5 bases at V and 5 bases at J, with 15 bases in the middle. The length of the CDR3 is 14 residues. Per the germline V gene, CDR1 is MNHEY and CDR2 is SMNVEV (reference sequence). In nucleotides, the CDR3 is TGTGCCAGCAGTCCCCCGGGGATCGGGTATGGCTACACCTTC. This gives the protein CASSPPGIGYGYTF.

This CDR3 is CASSWDSGVAKNIQYF. In nucleotides, the CDR3 is TGCGCCAGCAGCTGGGATAGCGGAGTAGCCAAAAACATTCAGTACTTC. The V call is TRBV5-1, the J call TRBJ2-4; tentative D call: TRBD2 (6 bases). Germline V gene sequence: CDR1 SGHRS, CDR2 YFSETQ. Trimming stripped 3 bases from V and 0 bases from J, with 13 bases between. The length of the CDR3 is 16 residues.